This T cell receptor (beta chain) was captured by sequencing in a study of long-term antiretroviral therapy in people with HIV. Study conclusions and caveats: ART-treated samples gained diversity yet remained below transplant donor controls. Participants lacked recorded data on ART adherence, viral resistance or therapy changes.

With respect to this clone: Its antigen is not identified.

This CDR3 comprises 13 residues. V gave up 6 bases and J gave up 6 bases, with 11 bases separating them. CDR1 and CDR2 (germline): MGHDK, SYGVNS. The authors ran the immunoSEQ assay, v3.0, at survey level. Some clones are missing from TCRdb's copy, which holds only in-frame ones; the method was immunoSEQ multiplex PCR. Of over 30,000 clones listed, around 79% are singletons. This TCR came from a man aged 18 to 29 with HIV. The material was unsorted PBMCs, obtained 0.6 years after starting antiretroviral therapy. The rearrangement uses TRBV25-1 and TRBJ2-2; weak D call: TRBD2 (6 bases). CDR3 amino acids: CASSPGGAGELFF. DNA of the CDR3: TGTGCCAGCAGCCCCGGAGGGGCCGGGGAGCTGTTTTTT.